This T cell receptor (beta chain) came from a study of blood T cell repertoires in COVID-19. Study information: COVID-19 samples, acute and convalescent, were from the United States, Italy and Spain. T cells, B-cell-depleted T cells, or PBMCs provided the cDNA or gDNA that served as material.

Participant-given clinical history determined each cohort assignment. Profiled with immunoSEQ multiplex PCR; TCRdb holds only in-frame clones, not every one. The table includes about 150,000 clones, about 80% detected once. The CDR3 runs 14 residues. The V gene lost 5 bases and the J gene lost 8 bases, with 17 bases spanning the gap. Per the germline V gene, CDR1 is SEHNR and CDR2 is FQNEAQ (reference sequence). The V and J genes are TRBV7-9 and TRBJ2-3; D possibly corresponds to TRBD2 (6 bases). The receptor's source is a man aged 50 to 60 who had recovered from COVID-19. Specimen: PBMCs or T cells enriched from blood (not recorded which). The DNA for the CDR3 is TGTGCCAGCAGCACCGGCGGGGCCAGGGTTACGCAGTATTTT. This gives the protein CASSTGGARVTQYF.